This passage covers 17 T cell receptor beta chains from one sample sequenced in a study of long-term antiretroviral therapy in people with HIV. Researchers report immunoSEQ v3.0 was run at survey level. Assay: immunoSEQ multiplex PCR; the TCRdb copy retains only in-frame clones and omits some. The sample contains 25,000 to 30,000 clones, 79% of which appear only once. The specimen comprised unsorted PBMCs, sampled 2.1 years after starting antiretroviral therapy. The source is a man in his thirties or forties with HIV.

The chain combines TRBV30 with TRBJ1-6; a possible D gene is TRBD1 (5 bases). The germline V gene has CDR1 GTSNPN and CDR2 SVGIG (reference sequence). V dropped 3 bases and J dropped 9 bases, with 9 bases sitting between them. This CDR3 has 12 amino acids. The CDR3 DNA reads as TGTGCCTGGAGCCCGGGGGGTTCACCCCTCCACTTT. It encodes CAWSPGGSPLHF.

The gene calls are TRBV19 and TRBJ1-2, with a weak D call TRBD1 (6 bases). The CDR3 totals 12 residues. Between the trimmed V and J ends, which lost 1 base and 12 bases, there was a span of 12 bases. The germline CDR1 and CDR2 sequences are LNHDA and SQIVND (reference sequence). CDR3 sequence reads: CASSIGRQENTF. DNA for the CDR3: TGTGCCAGTAGTATAGGACGACAGGAAAACACCTTC.

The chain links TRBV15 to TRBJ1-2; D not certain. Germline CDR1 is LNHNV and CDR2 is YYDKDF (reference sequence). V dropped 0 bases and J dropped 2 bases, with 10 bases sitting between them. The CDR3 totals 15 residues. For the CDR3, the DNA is TGTGCCACCAGCAGAGATCGTAGGGAAAACTATGGCTACACCTTC. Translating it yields CATSRDRRENYGYTF.

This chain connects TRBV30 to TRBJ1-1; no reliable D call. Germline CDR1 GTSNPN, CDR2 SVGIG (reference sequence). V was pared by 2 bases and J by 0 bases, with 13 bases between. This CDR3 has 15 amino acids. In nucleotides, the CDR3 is TGTGCCTGGAGTCCACGCCTGAACATGAACACTGAAGCTTTCTTT. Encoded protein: CAWSPRLNMNTEAFF.

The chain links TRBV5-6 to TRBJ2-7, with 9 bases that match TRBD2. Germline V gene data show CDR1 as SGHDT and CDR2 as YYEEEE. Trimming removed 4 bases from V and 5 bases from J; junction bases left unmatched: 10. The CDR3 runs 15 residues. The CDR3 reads CASSLSSGRIDEQYF. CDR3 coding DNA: TGTGCCAGCAGCCTATCCAGCGGGAGGATAGACGAGCAGTACTTC.

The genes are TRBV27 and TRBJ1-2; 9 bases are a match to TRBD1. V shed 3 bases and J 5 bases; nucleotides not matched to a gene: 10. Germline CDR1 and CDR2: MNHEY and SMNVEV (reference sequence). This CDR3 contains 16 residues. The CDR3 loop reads CASSLGTGRRPYGYTF. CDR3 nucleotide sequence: TGTGCCAGCAGTTTGGGGACAGGGAGGAGACCGTATGGCTACACCTTC.

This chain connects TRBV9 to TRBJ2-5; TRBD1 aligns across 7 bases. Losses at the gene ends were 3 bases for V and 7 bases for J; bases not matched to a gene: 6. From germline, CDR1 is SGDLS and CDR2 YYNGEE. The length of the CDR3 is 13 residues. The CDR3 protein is CASSGPGGVTQYF. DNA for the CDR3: TGTGCCAGCAGCGGACCAGGGGGTGTGACCCAGTACTTC.

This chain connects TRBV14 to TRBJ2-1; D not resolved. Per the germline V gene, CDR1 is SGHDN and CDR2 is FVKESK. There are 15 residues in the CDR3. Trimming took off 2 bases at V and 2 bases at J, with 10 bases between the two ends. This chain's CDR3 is CASSQLGIAYNEQFF. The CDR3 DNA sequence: TGTGCCAGCAGCCAACTAGGGATTGCCTACAATGAGCAGTTCTTC.

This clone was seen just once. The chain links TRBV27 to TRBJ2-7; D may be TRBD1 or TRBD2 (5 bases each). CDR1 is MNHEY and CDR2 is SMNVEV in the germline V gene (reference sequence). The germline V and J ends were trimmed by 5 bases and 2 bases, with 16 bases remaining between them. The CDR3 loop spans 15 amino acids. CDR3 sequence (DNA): TGTGCCAGCAGTCTCCGAGGGGACCAGACCTACGAGCAGTACTTC. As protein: CASSLRGDQTYEQYF.

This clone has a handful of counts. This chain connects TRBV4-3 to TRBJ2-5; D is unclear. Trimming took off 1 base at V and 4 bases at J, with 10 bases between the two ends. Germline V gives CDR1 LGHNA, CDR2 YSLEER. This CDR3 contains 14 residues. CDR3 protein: CASSQAGSGETQYF. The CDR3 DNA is TGCGCCAGCAGCCAAGCCGGGTCCGGAGAGACCCAGTACTTC.

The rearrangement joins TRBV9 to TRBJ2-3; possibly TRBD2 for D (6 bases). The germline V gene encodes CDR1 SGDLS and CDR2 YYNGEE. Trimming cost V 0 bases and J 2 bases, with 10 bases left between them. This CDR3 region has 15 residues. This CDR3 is CASSVGGTHTDTQYF. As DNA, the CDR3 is TGTGCCAGCAGCGTAGGGGGGACTCACACAGATACGCAGTATTTT.

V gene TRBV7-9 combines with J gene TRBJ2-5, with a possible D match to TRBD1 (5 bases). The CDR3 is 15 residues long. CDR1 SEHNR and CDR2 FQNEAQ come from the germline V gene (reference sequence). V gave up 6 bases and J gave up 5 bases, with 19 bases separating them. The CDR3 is CASSPTTGPTETQYF. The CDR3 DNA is TGTGCCAGCAGTCCTACTACAGGCCCCACGGAGACCCAGTACTTC.

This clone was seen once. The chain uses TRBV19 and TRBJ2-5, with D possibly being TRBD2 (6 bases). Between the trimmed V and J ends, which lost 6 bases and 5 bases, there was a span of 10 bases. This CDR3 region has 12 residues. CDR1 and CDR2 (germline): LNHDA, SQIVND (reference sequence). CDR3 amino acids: CASRAAGETQYF. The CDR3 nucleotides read TGTGCCAGTAGGGCGGCGGGGGAGACCCAGTACTTC.

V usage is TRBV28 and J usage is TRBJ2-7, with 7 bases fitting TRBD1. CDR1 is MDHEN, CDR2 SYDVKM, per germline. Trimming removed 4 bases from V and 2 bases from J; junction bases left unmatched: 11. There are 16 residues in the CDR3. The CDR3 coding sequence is TGTGCCAGCAGTTCCCTGGACAGGATCCCTCCCTACGAGCAGTACTTC. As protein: CASSSLDRIPPYEQYF.

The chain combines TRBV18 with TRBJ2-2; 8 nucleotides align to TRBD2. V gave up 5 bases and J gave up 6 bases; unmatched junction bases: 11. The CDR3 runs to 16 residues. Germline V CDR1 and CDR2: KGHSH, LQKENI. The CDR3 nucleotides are TGTGCCAGCTCATCAGGACTAGCTCCCGGCCCCGGGGAGCTGTTTTTT. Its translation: CASSSGLAPGPGELFF.

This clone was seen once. The DNA for the CDR3 is TGTGCCAGCGGTCGGGGTAATGAAAAACTGTTTTTT. Protein: CASGRGNEKLFF. The rearrangement uses TRBV6-5 and TRBJ1-4; the D is unclear. Trimming cost V 8 bases and J 4 bases, with 8 bases left between them. Germline V gene sequence: CDR1 MNHEY, CDR2 SVGAGI. This CDR3 is built from 12 residues.

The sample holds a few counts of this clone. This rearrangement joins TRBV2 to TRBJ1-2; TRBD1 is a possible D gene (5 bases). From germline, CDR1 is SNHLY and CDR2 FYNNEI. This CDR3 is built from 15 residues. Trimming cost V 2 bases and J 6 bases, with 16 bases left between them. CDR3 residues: CASSEKAGRLHGYTF. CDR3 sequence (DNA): TGTGCCAGCAGTGAAAAAGCGGGACGGCTTCATGGCTACACCTTC.